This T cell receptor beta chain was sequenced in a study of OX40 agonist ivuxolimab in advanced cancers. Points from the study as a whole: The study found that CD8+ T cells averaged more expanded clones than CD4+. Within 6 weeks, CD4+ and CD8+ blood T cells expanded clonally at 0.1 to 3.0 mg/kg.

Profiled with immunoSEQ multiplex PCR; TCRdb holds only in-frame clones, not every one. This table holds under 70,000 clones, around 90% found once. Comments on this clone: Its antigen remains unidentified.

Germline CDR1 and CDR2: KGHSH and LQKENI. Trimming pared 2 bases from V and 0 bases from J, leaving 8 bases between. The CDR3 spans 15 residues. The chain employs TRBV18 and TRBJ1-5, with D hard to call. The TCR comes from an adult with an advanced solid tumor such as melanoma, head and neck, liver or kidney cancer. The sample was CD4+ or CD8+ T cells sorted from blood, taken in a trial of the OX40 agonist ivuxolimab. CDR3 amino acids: CASSPGPDSNQPQHF. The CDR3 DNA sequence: TGTGCCAGCTCACCAGGGCCCGATAGCAATCAGCCCCAGCATTTT. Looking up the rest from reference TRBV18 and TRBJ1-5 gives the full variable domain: NAGVMQNPRHLVRRRGQEARLRCSPMKGHSHVYWYRQLPEEGLKFMVYLQKENIIDESGMPKERFSAEFPKEGPSILRIQQVVRGDSAAYFCASSPGPDSNQPQHFGDGTRLSIL.